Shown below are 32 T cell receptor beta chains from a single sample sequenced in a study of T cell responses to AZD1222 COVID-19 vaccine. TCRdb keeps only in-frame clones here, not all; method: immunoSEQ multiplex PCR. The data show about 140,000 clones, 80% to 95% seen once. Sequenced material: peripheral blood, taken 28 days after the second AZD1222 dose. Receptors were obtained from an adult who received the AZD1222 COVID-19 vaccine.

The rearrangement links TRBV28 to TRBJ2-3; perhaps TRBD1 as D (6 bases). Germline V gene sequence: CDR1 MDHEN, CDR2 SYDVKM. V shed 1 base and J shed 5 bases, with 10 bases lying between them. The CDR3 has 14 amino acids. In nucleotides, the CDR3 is TGTGCCAGCAGTTTATATCAGGGGCGAGATACGCAGTATTTT. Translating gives CASSLYQGRDTQYF.

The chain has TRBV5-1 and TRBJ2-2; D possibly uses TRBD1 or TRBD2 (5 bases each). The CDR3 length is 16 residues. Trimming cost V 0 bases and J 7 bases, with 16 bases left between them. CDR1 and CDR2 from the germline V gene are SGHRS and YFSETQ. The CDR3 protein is CASSLVEQEAGGELFF. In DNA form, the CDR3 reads TGCGCCAGCAGCTTGGTTGAACAGGAGGCGGGCGGGGAGCTGTTTTTT.

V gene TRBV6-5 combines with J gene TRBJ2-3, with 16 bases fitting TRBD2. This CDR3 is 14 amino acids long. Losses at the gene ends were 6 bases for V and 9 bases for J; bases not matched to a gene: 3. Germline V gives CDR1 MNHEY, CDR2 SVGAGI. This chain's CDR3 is CASSSGLAGGTQYF. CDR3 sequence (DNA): TGTGCCAGCAGCTCGGGACTAGCGGGAGGGACGCAGTATTTT.

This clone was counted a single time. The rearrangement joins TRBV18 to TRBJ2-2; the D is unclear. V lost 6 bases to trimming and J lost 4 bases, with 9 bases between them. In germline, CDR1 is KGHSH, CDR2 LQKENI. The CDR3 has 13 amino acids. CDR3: CASSPSTTGELFF. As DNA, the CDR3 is TGTGCCAGCTCCCCATCTACCACCGGGGAGCTGTTTTTT.

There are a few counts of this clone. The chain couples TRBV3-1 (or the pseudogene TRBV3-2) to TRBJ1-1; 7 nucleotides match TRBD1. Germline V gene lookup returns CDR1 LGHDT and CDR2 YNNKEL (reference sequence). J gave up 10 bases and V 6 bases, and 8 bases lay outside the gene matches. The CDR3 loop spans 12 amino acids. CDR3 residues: CASSLNPGGAFF. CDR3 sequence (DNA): TGTGCCAGCAGTCTAAACCCAGGGGGAGCTTTCTTT.

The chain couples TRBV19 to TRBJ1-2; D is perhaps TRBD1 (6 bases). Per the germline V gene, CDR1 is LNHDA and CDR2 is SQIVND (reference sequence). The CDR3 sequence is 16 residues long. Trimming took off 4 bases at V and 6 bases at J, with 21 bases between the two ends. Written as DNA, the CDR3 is TGTGCCAGTAGTACGCTGGACAGCTCCGGGATCCATGGCTACACCTTC. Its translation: CASSTLDSSGIHGYTF.

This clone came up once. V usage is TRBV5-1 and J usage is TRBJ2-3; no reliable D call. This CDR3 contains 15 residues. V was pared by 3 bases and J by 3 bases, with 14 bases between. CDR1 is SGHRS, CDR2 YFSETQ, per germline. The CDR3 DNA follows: TGCGCCAGCAGCTCGCCGACGGATACGACAGATACGCAGTATTTT. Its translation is CASSSPTDTTDTQYF.

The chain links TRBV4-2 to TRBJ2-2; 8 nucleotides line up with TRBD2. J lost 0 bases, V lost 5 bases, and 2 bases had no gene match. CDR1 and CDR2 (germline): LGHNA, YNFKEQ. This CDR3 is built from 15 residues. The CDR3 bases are TGTGCCAGCAGCGTAGCGGGAACGAACACCGGGGAGCTGTTTTTT. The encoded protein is CASSVAGTNTGELFF.

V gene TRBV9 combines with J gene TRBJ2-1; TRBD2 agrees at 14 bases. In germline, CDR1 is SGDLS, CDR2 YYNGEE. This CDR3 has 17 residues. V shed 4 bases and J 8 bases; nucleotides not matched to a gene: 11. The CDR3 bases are TGTGCCAGCAGCTTGACCCCGGGACTAGCGGGAGTTGATGAGCAGTTCTTC. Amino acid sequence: CASSLTPGLAGVDEQFF. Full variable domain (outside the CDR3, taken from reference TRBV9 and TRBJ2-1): DSGVTQTPKHLITATGQRVTLRCSPRSGDLSVYWYQQSLDQGLQFLIQYYNGEERAKGNILERFSAQQFPDLHSELNLSSLELGDSALYFCASSLTPGLAGVDEQFFGPGTRLTVL.

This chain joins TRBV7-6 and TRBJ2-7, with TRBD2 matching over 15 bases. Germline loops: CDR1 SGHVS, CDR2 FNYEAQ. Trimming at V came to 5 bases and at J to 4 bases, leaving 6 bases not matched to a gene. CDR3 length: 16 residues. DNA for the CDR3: TGTGCCAGCAGCGCGCGGGGACTAGCGGGAGGTTACGAGCAGTACTTC. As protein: CASSARGLAGGYEQYF.

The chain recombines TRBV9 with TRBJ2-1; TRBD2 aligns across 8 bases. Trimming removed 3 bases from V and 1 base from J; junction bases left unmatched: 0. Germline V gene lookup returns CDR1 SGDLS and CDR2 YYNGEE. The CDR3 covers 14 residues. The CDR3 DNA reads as TGTGCCAGCAGCGCTAGCGGGTCCTACAATGAGCAGTTCTTC. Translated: CASSASGSYNEQFF. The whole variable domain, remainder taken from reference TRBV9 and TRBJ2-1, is DSGVTQTPKHLITATGQRVTLRCSPRSGDLSVYWYQQSLDQGLQFLIQYYNGEERAKGNILERFSAQQFPDLHSELNLSSLELGDSALYFCASSASGSYNEQFFGPGTRLTVL.

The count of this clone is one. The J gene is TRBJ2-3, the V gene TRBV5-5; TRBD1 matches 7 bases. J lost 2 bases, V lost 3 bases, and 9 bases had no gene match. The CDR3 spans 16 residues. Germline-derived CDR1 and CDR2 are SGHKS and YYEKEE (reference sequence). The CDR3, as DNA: TGTGCCAGCAGCTCGGACCGGGACAGAGACACAGATACGCAGTATTTT. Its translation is CASSSDRDRDTDTQYF.

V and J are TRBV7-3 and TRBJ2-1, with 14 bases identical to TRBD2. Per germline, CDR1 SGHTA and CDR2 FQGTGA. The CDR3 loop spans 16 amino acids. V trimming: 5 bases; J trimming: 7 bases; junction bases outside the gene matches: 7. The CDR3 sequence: CASSLPGTSGRNEQFF. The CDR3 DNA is TGTGCCAGCAGCCTTCCCGGGACTAGCGGGAGAAATGAGCAGTTCTTC.

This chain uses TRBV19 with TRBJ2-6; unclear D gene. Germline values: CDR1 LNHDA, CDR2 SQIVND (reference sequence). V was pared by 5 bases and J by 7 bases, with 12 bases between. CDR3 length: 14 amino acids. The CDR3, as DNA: TGTGCCAGTAGTTCCCAGACTCTAGCCAACGTCCTGACTTTC. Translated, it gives CASSSQTLANVLTF. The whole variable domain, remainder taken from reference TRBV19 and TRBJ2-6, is DGGITQSPKYLFRKEGQNVTLSCEQNLNHDAMYWYRQDPGQGLRLIYYSQIVNDFQKGDIAEGYSVSREKKESFPLTVTSAQKNPTAFYLCASSSQTLANVLTFGAGSRLTVL.

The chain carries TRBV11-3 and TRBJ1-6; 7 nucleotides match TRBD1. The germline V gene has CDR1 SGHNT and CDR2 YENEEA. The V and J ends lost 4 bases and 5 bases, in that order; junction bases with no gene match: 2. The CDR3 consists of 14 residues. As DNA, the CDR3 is TGTGCCAGCAGCTACAGGGGAAATAATTCACCCCTCCACTTT. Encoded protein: CASSYRGNNSPLHF.

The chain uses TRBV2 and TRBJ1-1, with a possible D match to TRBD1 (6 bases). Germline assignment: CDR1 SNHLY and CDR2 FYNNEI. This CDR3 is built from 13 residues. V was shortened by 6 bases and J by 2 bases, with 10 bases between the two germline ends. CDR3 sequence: CASSADRNTEAFF. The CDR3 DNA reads TGTGCCAGCAGCGCGGACAGAAACACTGAAGCTTTCTTT.

The CDR3 region is CASSSGPHPSYEQYF. CDR3 DNA sequence: TGTGCCAGCAGTTCCGGGCCCCACCCCTCCTACGAGCAGTACTTC. The chain joins TRBV11-2 to TRBJ2-7; D is unclear. Germline CDR1 and CDR2: SGHAT and FQNNGV. The V end lost 6 bases, the J end lost 0 bases, and 15 bases lay between the germline ends. The CDR3 consists of 15 residues.

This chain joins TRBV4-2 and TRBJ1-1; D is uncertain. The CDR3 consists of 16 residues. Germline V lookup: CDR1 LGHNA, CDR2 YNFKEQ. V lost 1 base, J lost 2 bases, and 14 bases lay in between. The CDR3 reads CASSQGGWNSNTEAFF. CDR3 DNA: TGTGCCAGCAGCCAAGGAGGTTGGAACAGTAACACTGAAGCTTTCTTT.

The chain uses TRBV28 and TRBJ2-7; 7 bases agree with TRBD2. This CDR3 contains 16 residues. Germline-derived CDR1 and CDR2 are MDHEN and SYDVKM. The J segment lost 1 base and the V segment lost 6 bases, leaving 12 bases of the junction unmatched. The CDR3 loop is CASSPTSVGGSYEQYF. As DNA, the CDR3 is TGTGCCAGCAGCCCTACTAGCGTGGGAGGATCCTACGAGCAGTACTTC.

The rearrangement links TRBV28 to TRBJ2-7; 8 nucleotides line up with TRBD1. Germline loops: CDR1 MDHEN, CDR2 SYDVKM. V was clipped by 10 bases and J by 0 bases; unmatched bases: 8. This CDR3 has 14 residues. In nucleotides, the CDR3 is TGTGCCACCTACAGGGGGGCTTCCTCCTACGAGCAGTACTTC. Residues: CATYRGASSYEQYF.

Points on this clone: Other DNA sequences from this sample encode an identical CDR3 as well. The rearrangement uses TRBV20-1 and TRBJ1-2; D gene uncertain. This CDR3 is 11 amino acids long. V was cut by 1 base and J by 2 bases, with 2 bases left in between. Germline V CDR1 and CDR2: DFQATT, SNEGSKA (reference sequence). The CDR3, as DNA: TGCAGTGCTAGAGTCAACTATGGCTACACCTTC. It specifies CSARVNYGYTF.

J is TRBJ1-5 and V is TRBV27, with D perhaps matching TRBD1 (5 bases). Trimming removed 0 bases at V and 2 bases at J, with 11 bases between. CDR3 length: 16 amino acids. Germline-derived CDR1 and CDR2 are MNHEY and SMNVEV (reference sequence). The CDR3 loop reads CASSLSGGVGNQPQHF. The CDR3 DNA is TGTGCCAGCAGTTTATCAGGAGGGGTTGGCAATCAGCCCCAGCATTTT.

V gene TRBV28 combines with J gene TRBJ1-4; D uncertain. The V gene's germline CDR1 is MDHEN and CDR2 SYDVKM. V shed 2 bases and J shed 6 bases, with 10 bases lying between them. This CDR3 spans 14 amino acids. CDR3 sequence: CASSLIRMDEKLFF. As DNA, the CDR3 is TGTGCCAGCAGTTTAATTAGGATGGATGAAAAACTGTTTTTT. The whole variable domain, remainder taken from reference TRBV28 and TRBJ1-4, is DVKVTQSSRYLVKRTGEKVFLECVQDMDHENMFWYRQDPGLGLRLIYFSYDVKMKEKGDIPEGYSVSREKKERFSLILESASTNQTSMYLCASSLIRMDEKLFFGSGTQLSVL.

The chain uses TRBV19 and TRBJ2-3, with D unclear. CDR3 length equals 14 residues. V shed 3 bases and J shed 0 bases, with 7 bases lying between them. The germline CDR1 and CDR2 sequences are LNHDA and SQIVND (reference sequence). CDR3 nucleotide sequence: TGTGCCAGTAGTATCCTGCTTAGCACAGATACGCAGTATTTT. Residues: CASSILLSTDTQYF.

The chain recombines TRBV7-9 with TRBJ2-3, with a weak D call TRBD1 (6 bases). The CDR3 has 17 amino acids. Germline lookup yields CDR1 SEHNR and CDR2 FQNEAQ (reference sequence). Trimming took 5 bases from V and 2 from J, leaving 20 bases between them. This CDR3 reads CASSPRPDRSATDTQYF. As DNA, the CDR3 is TGTGCCAGCAGCCCTAGGCCGGACAGATCTGCCACAGATACGCAGTATTTT.

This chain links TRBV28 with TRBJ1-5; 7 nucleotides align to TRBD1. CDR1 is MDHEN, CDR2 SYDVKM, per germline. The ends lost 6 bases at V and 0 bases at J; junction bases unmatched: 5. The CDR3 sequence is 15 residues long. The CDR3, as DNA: TGTGCCAGCAGAAGGGACAGACTTAGCAATCAGCCCCAGCATTTT. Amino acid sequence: CASRRDRLSNQPQHF.

CDR3: CASSRPNSGNTIYF. Written as DNA, the CDR3 is TGTGCCAGCAGCCGACCGAACTCTGGAAACACCATATATTTT. V is TRBV9 and J is TRBJ1-3, with no clear D. Germline V CDR1 and CDR2: SGDLS, YYNGEE. The CDR3 extends over 14 amino acids. V lost 4 bases and J lost 0, with 8 bases in between. The entire variable domain, with the rest obtained from reference TRBV9 and TRBJ1-3, is as follows: DSGVTQTPKHLITATGQRVTLRCSPRSGDLSVYWYQQSLDQGLQFLIQYYNGEERAKGNILERFSAQQFPDLHSELNLSSLELGDSALYFCASSRPNSGNTIYFGEGSWLTVV.

DNA for the CDR3: TGTGCCAGCACTCCGTGGGGTGTAAACTATGGCTACACCTTC. Its translation: CASTPWGVNYGYTF. The chain carries TRBV28 and TRBJ1-2; D is unresolved. With 7 bases removed from V and 2 bases from J, the gap between germline ends came to 14 bases. CDR3 length: 14 residues. Germline-derived CDR1 and CDR2 are MDHEN and SYDVKM.

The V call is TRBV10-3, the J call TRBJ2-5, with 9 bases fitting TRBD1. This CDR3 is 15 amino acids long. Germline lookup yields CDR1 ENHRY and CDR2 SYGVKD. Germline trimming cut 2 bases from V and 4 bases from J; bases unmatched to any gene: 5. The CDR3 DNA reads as TGTGCCATCAGTGAGCACCGGGACAGGGTAGAGACCCAGTACTTC. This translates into CAISEHRDRVETQYF.

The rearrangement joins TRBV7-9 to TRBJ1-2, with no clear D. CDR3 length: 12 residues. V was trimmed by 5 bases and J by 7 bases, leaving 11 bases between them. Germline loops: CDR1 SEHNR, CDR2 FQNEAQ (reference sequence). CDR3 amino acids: CASSPITSGYTF. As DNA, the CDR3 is TGTGCCAGCAGCCCCATTACCTCTGGCTACACCTTC.

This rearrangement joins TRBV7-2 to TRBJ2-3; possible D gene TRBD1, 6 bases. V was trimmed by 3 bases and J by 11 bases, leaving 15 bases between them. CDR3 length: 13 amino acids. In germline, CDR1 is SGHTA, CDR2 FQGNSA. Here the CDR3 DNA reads TGTGCCAGCAGCTTCCGAGGCGAAGGGGGGCAGTATTTT. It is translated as CASSFRGEGGQYF.

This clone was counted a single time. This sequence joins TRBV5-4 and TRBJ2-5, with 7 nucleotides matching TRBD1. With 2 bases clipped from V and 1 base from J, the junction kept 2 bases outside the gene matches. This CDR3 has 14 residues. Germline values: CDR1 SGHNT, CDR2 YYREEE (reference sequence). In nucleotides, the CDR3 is TGTGCCAGCAGCTTTACAGGGGTCCAAGAGACCCAGTACTTC. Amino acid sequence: CASSFTGVQETQYF.